Each of the 2 T cell receptor beta chains below was sequenced from the same sample in a study of blood T cell repertoires in COVID-19. Generated by immunoSEQ multiplex PCR, the TCRdb table keeps only in-frame clones and is missing some. The sample holds about 240,000 clones, roughly 80% seen once. Sample: peripheral blood. The origin of the receptors is a woman over 75 with acute or convalescent COVID-19.

This clone turned up a few times. V usage is TRBV7-9 and J usage is TRBJ2-3; possible D gene TRBD2, 5 bases. The CDR3 totals 15 residues. The germline V gene has CDR1 SEHNR and CDR2 FQNEAQ (reference sequence). Trimming shortened V by 5 bases and J by 0 bases, and 12 bases separated the two germline ends. For the CDR3, the DNA is TGTGCCAGCAGCCCACTGGACTGGAGCACAGATACGCAGTATTTT. Translated, it gives CASSPLDWSTDTQYF.

The gene calls are TRBV5-4 and TRBJ1-1; D is uncertain. The V end was cut by 1 base, the J end by 3 bases, with 4 bases between. The CDR3 has 12 amino acids. Germline assignment: CDR1 SGHNT and CDR2 YYREEE (reference sequence). The CDR3 bases are TGTGCCAGCAGCTTGCCAGACACTGAAGCTTTCTTT. Protein sequence: CASSLPDTEAFF.